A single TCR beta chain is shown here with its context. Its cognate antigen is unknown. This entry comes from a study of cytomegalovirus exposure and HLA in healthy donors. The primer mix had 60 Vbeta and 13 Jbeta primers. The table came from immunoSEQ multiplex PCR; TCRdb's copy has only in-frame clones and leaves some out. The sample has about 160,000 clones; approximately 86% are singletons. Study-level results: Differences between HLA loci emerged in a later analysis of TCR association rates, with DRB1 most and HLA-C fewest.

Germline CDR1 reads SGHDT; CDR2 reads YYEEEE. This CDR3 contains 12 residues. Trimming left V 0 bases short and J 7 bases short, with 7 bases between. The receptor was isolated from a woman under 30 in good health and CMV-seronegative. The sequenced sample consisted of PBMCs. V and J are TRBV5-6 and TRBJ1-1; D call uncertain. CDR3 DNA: TGTGCCAGCAGCTTGGGTAGAGGTGAAGCTTTCTTT. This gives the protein CASSLGRGEAFF.